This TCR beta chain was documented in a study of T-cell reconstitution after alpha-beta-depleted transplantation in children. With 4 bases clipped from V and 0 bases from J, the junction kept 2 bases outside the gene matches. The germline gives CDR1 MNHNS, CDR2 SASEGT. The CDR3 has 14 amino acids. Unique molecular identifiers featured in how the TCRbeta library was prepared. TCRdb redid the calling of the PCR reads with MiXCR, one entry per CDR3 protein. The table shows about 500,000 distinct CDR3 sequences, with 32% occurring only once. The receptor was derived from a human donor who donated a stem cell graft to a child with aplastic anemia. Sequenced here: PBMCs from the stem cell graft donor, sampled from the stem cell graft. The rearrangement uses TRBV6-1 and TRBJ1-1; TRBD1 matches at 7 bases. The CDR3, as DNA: TGTGCCAGCAGTGGGGACAGCATGAACACTGAAGCTTTCTTT. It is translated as CASSGDSMNTEAFF.